This TCR beta chain was sequenced for a study of blood T cell repertoires in COVID-19. Repertoires were generated with immunoSEQ multiplex PCR, while TCRdb's copy carries only in-frame clones and drops some. The sample yields 35,000 to 45,000 clones, approximately 79% seen once. Trimming cost V 6 bases and J 1 base, with 10 bases left between them. The CDR3 runs 14 residues. Per germline, CDR1 MNHEY and CDR2 SVGAGI. The clonotype comes from a man between 65 and 85 years old with acute or convalescent COVID-19. This chain links TRBV6-5 with TRBJ1-5, with a tentative D call TRBD1 (5 bases). The sample was peripheral blood. CDR3 sequence reads: CASRPGNSNQPQHF. The CDR3 DNA reads as TGTGCCAGCAGGCCAGGGAACAGCAATCAGCCCCAGCATTTT.